Each of the 3 T cell receptor beta chains below was sequenced from the same sample in a study of blood T cell repertoires in COVID-19. Sequencing used immunoSEQ multiplex PCR; TCRdb keeps in-frame clones, though not all of them. Of fewer than 300,000 clones in the sample, 70% to 90% are singletons; the top ten hold roughly 4.6%. The sample comprised peripheral blood. Source of these receptors: a man aged 45-60 years with active or convalescent COVID-19.

The sample holds a few counts of this clone. The rearrangement joins TRBV19 to TRBJ1-5; D is unclear. The V gene's germline CDR1 is LNHDA and CDR2 SQIVND (reference sequence). Deletions cut 3 bases from V and 5 bases from J, with 20 bases between. This CDR3 region has 17 residues. The CDR3 nucleotides read TGTGCCAGTAGTATCACCGCGGTCATCGGAACTCATCAGCCCCAGCATTTT. Its protein is CASSITAVIGTHQPQHF.

The V gene is TRBV7-9, the J gene TRBJ2-3, with 9 bases fitting TRBD2. CDR1 SEHNR and CDR2 FQNEAQ come from the germline V gene (reference sequence). The CDR3 totals 15 residues. Germline trimming cut 5 bases from V and 3 bases from J; bases unmatched to any gene: 6. CDR3 sequence reads: CASSVVAGETDTQYF. The DNA for the CDR3 is TGTGCCAGCAGCGTGGTAGCGGGAGAAACAGATACGCAGTATTTT.

The rearrangement uses TRBV28 and TRBJ2-7, with TRBD2 matching over 8 bases. Germline V gives CDR1 MDHEN, CDR2 SYDVKM. The CDR3 contains 16 residues. V trimming: 4 bases; J trimming: 7 bases; junction bases outside the gene matches: 15. CDR3 coding DNA: TGTGCCAGCAGTTCTGCCGAAAGCGGGAGACGGGATGAGCAGTACTTC. Amino acid sequence: CASSSAESGRRDEQYF.